One and the same sample provided the 12 T cell receptor beta chains below, sequenced in a study of blood T cell repertoires in COVID-19. Sequenced by immunoSEQ multiplex PCR; TCRdb stores in-frame clones only, minus some. Of 230,000 or so clones listed, approximately 80% were seen once; the top ten hold under 1.5%. Input material: peripheral blood. Source of these receptors: a woman aged 40 to 55 who had recovered from COVID-19.

This clone was found once. Here the CDR3 reads CASSVRDRGFSSSYNEQFF. The CDR3 DNA reads as TGTGCCAGCAGCGTCCGGGACAGGGGTTTTTCGAGCTCCTACAATGAGCAGTTCTTC. The rearrangement uses TRBV7-8 and TRBJ2-1, with 10 nucleotides matching TRBD1. Trimming removed 5 bases from V and 0 bases from J; junction bases left unmatched: 13. The CDR3 consists of 19 residues. Germline CDR1 reads SGHVS; CDR2 reads FQNEAQ.

V gene TRBV11-3 combines with J gene TRBJ1-4; D is ambiguous. Between the trimmed V and J ends, which lost 6 bases and 0 bases, there was a span of 17 bases. CDR1 is SGHNT and CDR2 is YENEEA in the germline V gene. This CDR3 has 17 amino acids. CDR3 in DNA: TGTGCCAGCAGAAAAACTTCCGGAGATGCAACTAATGAAAAACTGTTTTTT. Translating it yields CASRKTSGDATNEKLFF. Variable domain in full (rest from reference TRBV11-3 and TRBJ1-4): EAGVVQSPRYKIIEKKQPVAFWCNPISGHNTLYWYLQNLGQGPELLIRYENEEAVDDSQLPKDRFSAERLKGVDSTLKIQPAELGDSAVYLCASRKTSGDATNEKLFFGSGTQLSVL.

The CDR3 DNA reads TGTGCCAGCAGCTTTATGGCGGGGGAGACCTACAATGAGCAGTTCTTC. This encodes CASSFMAGETYNEQFF. This chain links TRBV5-4 with TRBJ2-1; 7 positions match TRBD2. The V gene's germline CDR1 is SGHNT and CDR2 YYREEE (reference sequence). The CDR3 sequence is 16 residues long. V lost 2 bases and J lost 2; bases outside the gene matches: 7.

The chain joins TRBV9 to TRBJ2-1; 8 bases fit TRBD2. CDR1 and CDR2 (germline): SGDLS, YYNGEE. V lost 4 bases, J lost 0 bases, and 9 bases stayed unmatched. This CDR3 is built from 17 residues. The DNA of the CDR3 is TGTGCCAGCAGCTTAGTAGCGGGGCGAAGCTCCTACAATGAGCAGTTCTTC. Encoded protein: CASSLVAGRSSYNEQFF.

This clone was counted between two and nine times. The V and J genes are TRBV7-9 and TRBJ1-1; perhaps TRBD1 as D (5 bases). The germline gives CDR1 SEHNR, CDR2 FQNEAQ (reference sequence). The germline V and J ends were trimmed by 2 bases and 4 bases, with 11 bases remaining between them. The CDR3 consists of 14 residues. The CDR3 DNA reads as TGTGCCAGCAGCTTATCAGGGTCCGGCACTGAAGCTTTCTTT. Protein: CASSLSGSGTEAFF.

The rearrangement links TRBV11-3 to TRBJ2-7, with 8 positions matching TRBD1. Germline V gives CDR1 SGHNT, CDR2 YENEEA. Losses at the gene ends were 4 bases for V and 1 base for J; bases not matched to a gene: 9. The CDR3 consists of 16 residues. The CDR3 loop reads CASSYDRGQDSYEQYF. The CDR3 DNA reads as TGTGCCAGCAGCTACGATCGGGGACAGGATTCCTACGAGCAGTACTTC.

The chain carries TRBV6-2 or TRBV6-3 and TRBJ2-5; 7 bases line up with TRBD2. Unmatched junction bases numbered 8, after V lost 5 bases and J lost 5 bases. CDR3 length equals 14 residues. Germline V gene data show CDR1 as MNHEY and CDR2 as SVGEGT. The CDR3 reads CASSPSGAWETQYF. DNA of the CDR3: TGTGCCAGCAGTCCCAGCGGGGCATGGGAGACCCAGTACTTC.

V usage is TRBV6-5 and J usage is TRBJ1-6; tentative D call: TRBD1 (5 bases). V was trimmed by 7 bases and J by 9 bases, leaving 13 bases between them. The V gene's germline CDR1 is MNHEY and CDR2 SVGAGI. The CDR3 has 13 residues. The CDR3 here is CASTNTGGSPLHF. CDR3 bases: TGTGCCAGCACCAACACGGGGGGTTCACCCCTCCACTTT.

This clone was recorded only once. The genes are TRBV2 and TRBJ2-1; tentative D call: TRBD2 (6 bases). The CDR3 runs to 14 residues. Per the germline V gene, CDR1 is SNHLY and CDR2 is FYNNEI. V was shortened by 1 base and J by 7 bases, with 11 bases between the two germline ends. The CDR3 DNA sequence: TGTGCCAGCAGTGAAGAGAGGACTACAAATGAGCAGTTCTTC. It yields the protein CASSEERTTNEQFF.

The chain joins TRBV5-1 to TRBJ1-4; D is uncertain. The CDR3 runs 16 residues. Trimming took 4 bases from V and 1 from J, leaving 14 bases between them. Per the germline V gene, CDR1 is SGHRS and CDR2 is YFSETQ. The CDR3, as DNA: TGCGCCAGCAGCCGAACAGTCCTTGGAACTAATGAAAAACTGTTTTTT. This sequence encodes CASSRTVLGTNEKLFF.

The V gene is TRBV3-1 (or the pseudogene TRBV3-2), the J gene TRBJ2-1, with TRBD1 matching 8 bases. The V gene end was trimmed by 2 bases and the J gene end by 8 bases; junction bases not matched to a gene: 5. The germline V gene encodes CDR1 LGHDT and CDR2 YNNKEL (reference sequence). The CDR3 contains 14 residues. The CDR3: CASSQQGARHEQFF. The DNA for the CDR3 is TGTGCCAGCAGCCAACAGGGGGCGCGTCATGAGCAGTTCTTC.

V is TRBV6-5 and J is TRBJ1-1; D unresolved. Germline CDR1 reads MNHEY; CDR2 reads SVGAGI. V lost 2 bases to trimming and J lost 4 bases, with 14 bases between them. The CDR3 extends over 15 amino acids. CDR3 nucleotide sequence: TGTGCCAGCAGTTACACCCTTCGGTCGAGCACTGAAGCTTTCTTT. It translates to CASSYTLRSSTEAFF.